The source of this T cell receptor (beta chain) is a study of molecular identifiers for immune sequencing clone quantification. At the level of the study: Replicate experiments divided RNA from about 19,000 or 110,000 naive CD8 cells into five parts and sequenced four.

Every naive CD8 library was made from between roughly 17,000 and 1,000,000 sorted cells with 10%, 30% or 50% RNA. This clonotype occurred a few times. Antigen specificity is unknown. Study results and limitations: Clones that exceeded 20 RNA copies held over 98% of effector molecules, yet under 1% in naive cells.

Preparation of the bulk TCR libraries relied on previously described methods and listed TCR primers. A single record per CDR3 protein comes from TCRdb applying MiXCR to the PCR reads. The table lists some 10,000 distinct CDR3 sequences, around 17% of them singletons. The clonotype comes from a human donor in good health. Some libraries in this study had Jurkat cell RNA spiked in. The sample comprised naive CD8+ T cells from blood, with Jurkat cell RNA spiked in. The subset: FACS-sorted CD8+CD4-CCR7+CD45RA+ naive T cells.

The CDR3 DNA is TGTGCCAGCACCCTGTTGGGGGCGGGGACTGAAGCTTTCTTT. This gives the protein CASTLLGAGTEAFF. The V gene is TRBV12-3 or TRBV12-4, the J gene TRBJ1-1; D is perhaps TRBD1 (6 bases). The CDR3 covers 14 residues. V dropped 7 bases and J dropped 5 bases, with 17 bases sitting between them.